The 2 T cell receptor beta chains listed next were all sequenced from one sample in a study of blood T cell repertoires in COVID-19. Sequencing was performed with immunoSEQ multiplex PCR; in TCRdb, only in-frame clones are kept and a portion is missing. The sample holds about 200,000 clones; 80% to 90% are singletons and the top ten take 9.5% to 12%. The sample was peripheral blood. Receptors were obtained from a human donor with active or convalescent COVID-19. The donor label of this sample is uncertain.

This sequence joins TRBV5-1 and TRBJ1-2, with D perhaps matching TRBD1 (5 bases). This CDR3 has 15 amino acids. Trimming took off 0 bases at V and 6 bases at J, with 15 bases between the two ends. The germline V gene has CDR1 SGHRS and CDR2 YFSETQ. The CDR3 reads CASSLEPGRVNGYTF. CDR3 nucleotides: TGCGCCAGCAGCTTGGAACCGGGCAGGGTGAATGGCTACACCTTC.

This sequence joins TRBV7-2 and TRBJ1-2, with 8 bases that match TRBD1. V dropped 5 bases and J dropped 3; count of bases not matched to a gene: 5. The CDR3 extends over 14 amino acids. Per germline, CDR1 SGHTA and CDR2 FQGNSA. CDR3 nucleotides: TGTGCCAGCAGCCCAGACAGGGGTTACTATGGCTACACCTTC. This sequence encodes CASSPDRGYYGYTF.